This is a list of T cell receptor beta chains from one sample in a study of shared clonotypes between healthy human individuals. Produced via immunoSEQ multiplex PCR; TCRdb's table is partial and in-frame only. The table records some 450,000 clones, 60% to 80% of them present only once. Material: PBMCs. These receptors all stem from a woman aged 35 to 49 in good health. Some clones in this sample may be carry-over from other donors' samples. Each CDR3 is given with its conserved first and last residue. A D gene is named only where the DNA matches it firmly. Size is stated for part of the rows, as once, few or many counts, or as a class when the clone is expanded.

size	J	V	D	length	CDR3	DNA
-	TRBJ1-3	TRBV4-1	-	17	CASSQEGTTRSGNTIYF	TGCGCCAGCAGCCAAGAGGGGACAACCCGCTCTGGAAACACCATATATTTT
many	TRBJ2-3	TRBV20-1	-	10	CSATRETQYF	TGCAGTGCTACTCGGGAGACGCAGTATTTT
-	TRBJ2-1	TRBV7-9	-	15	CASSRSVLRRGEQFF	TGTGCCAGCAGCCGTAGTGTTCTTAGGCGCGGTGAGCAGTTCTTC
-	TRBJ1-3	TRBV15	-	11	CATSNLYTIYF	TGTGCCACCAGCAATCTCTACACCATATATTTT
-	TRBJ1-2	TRBV27	-	14	CASSLAAGFGGYTF	TGTGCCAGCAGTTTAGCCGCAGGGTTCGGTGGCTACACCTTC
few	TRBJ1-6	TRBV30	TRBD1	13	CAWSPGQNSPLHF	TGTGCCTGGAGCCCGGGACAGAATTCACCCCTCCACTTT
-	TRBJ1-4	TRBV6-1	-	14	CASSEGEGGSKLFF	TGTGCCAGCAGTGAGGGAGAGGGGGGTTCTAAACTGTTTTTT
once	TRBJ2-7	TRBV5-1	TRBD2	15	CASSLISGGKDEQYF	TGCGCCAGCAGCTTGATTTCGGGAGGTAAGGACGAGCAGTACTTC
-	TRBJ2-7	TRBV4-3	-	14	CASSQDALTYEQYF	TGCGCCAGCAGCCAAGATGCACTGACCTACGAGCAGTACTTC
-	TRBJ1-4	TRBV2	TRBD1	15	CASSPLGTGDEKLFF	TGTGCCAGCAGCCCATTGGGGACAGGGGACGAAAAACTGTTTTTT
-	TRBJ2-1	TRBV7-2	TRBD2	15	CASSLAGTSRHEQFF	TGTGCCAGCAGCTTAGCGGGGACTAGCCGCCATGAGCAGTTCTTC
-	TRBJ2-1	TRBV11-2	TRBD2	16	CASTQLGGRVTNEQFF	TGTGCCAGCACCCAACTGGGAGGGAGGGTGACCAATGAGCAGTTCTTC
-	TRBJ1-3	TRBV20-1	-	10	CSAQSNTIYF	TGCAGTGCCCAGTCCAACACCATATATTTT
many	TRBJ1-4	TRBV7-9	TRBD1	16	CASSFRTGGANEKLFF	TGTGCCAGCAGCTTTAGGACAGGGGGAGCTAATGAAAAACTGTTTTTT
-	TRBJ2-7	TRBV5-1	TRBD1	14	CASSLGGQGGEQYF	TGCGCCAGCAGCTTGGGAGGACAGGGGGGCGAGCAGTACTTC
-	TRBJ1-2	TRBV2	TRBD1	14	CASTWEQGYYGYTF	TGTGCCAGCACCTGGGAACAGGGGTACTATGGCTACACCTTC
-	TRBJ1-1	TRBV2	TRBD1	13	CASSVRTGMEAFF	TGTGCCAGCAGCGTCCGGACAGGGATGGAAGCTTTCTTT